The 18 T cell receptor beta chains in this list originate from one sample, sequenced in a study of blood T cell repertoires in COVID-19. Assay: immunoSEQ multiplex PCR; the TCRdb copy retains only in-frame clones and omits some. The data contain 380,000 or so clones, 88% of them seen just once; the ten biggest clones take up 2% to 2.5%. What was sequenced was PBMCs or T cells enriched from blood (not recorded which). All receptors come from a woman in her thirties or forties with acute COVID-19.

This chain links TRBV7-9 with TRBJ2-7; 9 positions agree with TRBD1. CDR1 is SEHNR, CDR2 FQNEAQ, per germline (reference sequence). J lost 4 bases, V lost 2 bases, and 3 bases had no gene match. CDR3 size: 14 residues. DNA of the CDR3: TGTGCCAGCAGCTTATCACAGGGGGCTTACGAGCAGTACTTC. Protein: CASSLSQGAYEQYF.

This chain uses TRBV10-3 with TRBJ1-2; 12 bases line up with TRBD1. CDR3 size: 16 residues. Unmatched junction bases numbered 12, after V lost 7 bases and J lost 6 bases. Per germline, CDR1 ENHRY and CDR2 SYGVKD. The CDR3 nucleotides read TGTGCCATCACTGGGACAGGGGGCGAAAGCTCGAATGGCTACACCTTC. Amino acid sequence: CAITGTGGESSNGYTF.

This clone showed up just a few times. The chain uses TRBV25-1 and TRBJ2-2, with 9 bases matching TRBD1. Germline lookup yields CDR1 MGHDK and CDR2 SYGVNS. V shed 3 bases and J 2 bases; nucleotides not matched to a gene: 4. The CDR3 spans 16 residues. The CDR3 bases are TGTGCCAGCAGTGAGGACAGGGGCCTAAACACCGGGGAGCTGTTTTTT. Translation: CASSEDRGLNTGELFF.

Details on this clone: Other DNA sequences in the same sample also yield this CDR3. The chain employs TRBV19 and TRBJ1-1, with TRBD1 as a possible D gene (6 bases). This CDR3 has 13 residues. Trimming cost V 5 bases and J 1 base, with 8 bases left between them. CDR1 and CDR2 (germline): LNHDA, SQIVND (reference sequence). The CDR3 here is CASSSTGNTEAFF. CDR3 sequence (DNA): TGTGCCAGTAGTTCGACAGGGAACACTGAAGCTTTCTTT.

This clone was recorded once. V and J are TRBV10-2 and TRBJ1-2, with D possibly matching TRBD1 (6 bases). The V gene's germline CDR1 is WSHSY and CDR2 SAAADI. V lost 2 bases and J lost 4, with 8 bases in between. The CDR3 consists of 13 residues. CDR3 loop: CASSETGSYGYTF. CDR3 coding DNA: TGCGCCAGCAGTGAGACAGGGAGCTATGGCTACACCTTC.

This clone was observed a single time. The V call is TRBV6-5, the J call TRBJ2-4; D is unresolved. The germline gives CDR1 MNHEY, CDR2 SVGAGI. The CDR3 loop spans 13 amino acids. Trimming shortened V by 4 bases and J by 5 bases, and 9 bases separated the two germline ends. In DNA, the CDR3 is TGTGCCAGCAGTTTCAGTCGGGAAAACATTCAGTACTTC. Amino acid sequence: CASSFSRENIQYF.

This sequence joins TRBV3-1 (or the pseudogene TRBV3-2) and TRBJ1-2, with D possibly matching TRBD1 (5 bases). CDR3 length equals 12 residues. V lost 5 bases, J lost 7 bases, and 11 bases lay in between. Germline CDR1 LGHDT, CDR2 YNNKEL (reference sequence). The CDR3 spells CASSSAGGGYTF. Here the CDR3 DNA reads TGTGCCAGCAGCTCCGCCGGGGGTGGCTACACCTTC.

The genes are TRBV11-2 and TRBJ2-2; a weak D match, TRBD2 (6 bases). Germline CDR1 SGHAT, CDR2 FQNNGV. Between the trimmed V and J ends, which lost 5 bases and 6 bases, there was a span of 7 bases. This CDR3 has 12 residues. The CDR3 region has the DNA TGTGCCAGCAGCGGGACTGCCGGGGAGCTGTTTTTT. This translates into CASSGTAGELFF.

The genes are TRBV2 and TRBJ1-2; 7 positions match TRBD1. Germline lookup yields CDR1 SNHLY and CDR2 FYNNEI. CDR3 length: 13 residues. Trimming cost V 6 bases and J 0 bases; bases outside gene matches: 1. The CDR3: CASRGQSNYGYTF. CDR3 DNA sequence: TGTGCCAGCAGGGGACAGTCTAACTATGGCTACACCTTC.

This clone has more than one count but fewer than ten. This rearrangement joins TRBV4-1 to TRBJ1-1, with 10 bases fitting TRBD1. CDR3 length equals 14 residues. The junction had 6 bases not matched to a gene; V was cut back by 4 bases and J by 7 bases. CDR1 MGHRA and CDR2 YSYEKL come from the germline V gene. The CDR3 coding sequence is TGCGCCAGCAGCCTGCGGGACAGGGGTGGTGAAGCTTTCTTT. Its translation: CASSLRDRGGEAFF.

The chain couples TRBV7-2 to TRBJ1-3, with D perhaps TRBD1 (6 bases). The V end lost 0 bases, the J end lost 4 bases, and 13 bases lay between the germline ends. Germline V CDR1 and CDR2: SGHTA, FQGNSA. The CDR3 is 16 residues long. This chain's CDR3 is CASSLATGLGGNTIYF. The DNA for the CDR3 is TGTGCCAGCAGCTTAGCGACAGGCCTAGGCGGAAACACCATATATTTT.

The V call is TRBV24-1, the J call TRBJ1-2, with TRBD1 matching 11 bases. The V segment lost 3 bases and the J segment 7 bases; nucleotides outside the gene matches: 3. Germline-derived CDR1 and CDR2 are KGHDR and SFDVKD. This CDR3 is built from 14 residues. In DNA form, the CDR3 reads TGTGCCACCAGTGATACTGGACAGGGGGCTGGCTACACCTTC. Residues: CATSDTGQGAGYTF.

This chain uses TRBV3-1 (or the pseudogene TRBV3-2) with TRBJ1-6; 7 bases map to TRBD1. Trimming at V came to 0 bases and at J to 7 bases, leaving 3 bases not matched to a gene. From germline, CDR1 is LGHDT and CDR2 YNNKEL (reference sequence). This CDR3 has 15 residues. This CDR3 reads CASSQEFRGNSPLHF. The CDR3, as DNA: TGTGCCAGCAGCCAAGAGTTCAGGGGGAATTCACCCCTCCACTTT.

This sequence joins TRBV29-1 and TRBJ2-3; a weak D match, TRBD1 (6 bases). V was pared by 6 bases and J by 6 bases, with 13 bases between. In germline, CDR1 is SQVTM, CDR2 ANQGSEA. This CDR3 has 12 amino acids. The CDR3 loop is CSVCTGTDTQYF. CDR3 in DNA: TGCAGCGTGTGTACAGGGACGGATACGCAGTATTTT.

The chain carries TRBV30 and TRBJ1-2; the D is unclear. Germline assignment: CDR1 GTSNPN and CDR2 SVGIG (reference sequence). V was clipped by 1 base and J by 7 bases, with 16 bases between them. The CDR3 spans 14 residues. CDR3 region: CAWSGVQVASGYTF. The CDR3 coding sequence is TGTGCCTGGAGTGGGGTCCAGGTGGCGAGTGGCTACACCTTC.

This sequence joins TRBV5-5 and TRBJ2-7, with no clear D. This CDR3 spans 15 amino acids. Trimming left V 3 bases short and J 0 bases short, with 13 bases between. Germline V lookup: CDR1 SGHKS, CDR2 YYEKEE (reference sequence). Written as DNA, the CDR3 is TGTGCCAGCAGCTACCACGGTCCCTACTCCTACGAGCAGTACTTC. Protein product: CASSYHGPYSYEQYF.

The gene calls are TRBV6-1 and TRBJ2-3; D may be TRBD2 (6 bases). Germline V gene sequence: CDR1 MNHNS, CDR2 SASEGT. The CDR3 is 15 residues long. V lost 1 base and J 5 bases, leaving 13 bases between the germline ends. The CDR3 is CASSEGRAGRDTQYF. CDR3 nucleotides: TGTGCCAGCAGTGAAGGGAGGGCCGGGAGAGATACGCAGTATTTT.

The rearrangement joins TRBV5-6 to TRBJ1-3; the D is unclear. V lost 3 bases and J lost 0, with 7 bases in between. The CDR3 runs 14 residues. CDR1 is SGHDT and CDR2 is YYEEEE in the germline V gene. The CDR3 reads CASSSGISGNTIYF. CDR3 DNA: TGTGCCAGCAGCTCGGGGATCTCTGGAAACACCATATATTTT.